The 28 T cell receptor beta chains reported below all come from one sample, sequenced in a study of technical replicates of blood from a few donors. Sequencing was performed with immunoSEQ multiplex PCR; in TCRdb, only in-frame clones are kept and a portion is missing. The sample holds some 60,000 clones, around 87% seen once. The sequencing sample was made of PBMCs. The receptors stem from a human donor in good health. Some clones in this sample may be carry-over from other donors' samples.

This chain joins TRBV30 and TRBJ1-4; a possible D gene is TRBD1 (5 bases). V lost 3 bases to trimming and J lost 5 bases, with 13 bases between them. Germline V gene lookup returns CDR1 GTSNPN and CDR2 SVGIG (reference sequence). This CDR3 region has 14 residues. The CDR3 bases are TGTGCCTGGAGCCTTTGGGGCAACAATGAAAAACTGTTTTTT. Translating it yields CAWSLWGNNEKLFF. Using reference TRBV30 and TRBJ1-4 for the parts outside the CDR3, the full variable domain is SQTIHQWPATLVQPVGSPLSLECTVEGTSNPNLYWYRQAAGRGLQLLFYSVGIGQISSEVPQNLSASRPQDRQFILSSKKLLLSDSGFYLCAWSLWGNNEKLFFGSGTQLSVL.

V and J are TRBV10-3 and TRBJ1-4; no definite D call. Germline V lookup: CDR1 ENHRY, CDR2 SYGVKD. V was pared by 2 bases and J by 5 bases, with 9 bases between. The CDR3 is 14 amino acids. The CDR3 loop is CAISEAGGNEKLFF. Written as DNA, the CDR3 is TGTGCCATCAGTGAGGCGGGAGGAAATGAAAAACTGTTTTTT.

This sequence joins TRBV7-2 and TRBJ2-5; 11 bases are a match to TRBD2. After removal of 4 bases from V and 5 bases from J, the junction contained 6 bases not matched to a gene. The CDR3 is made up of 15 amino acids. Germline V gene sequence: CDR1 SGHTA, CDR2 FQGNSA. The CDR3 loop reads CASSSYSGGAETQYF. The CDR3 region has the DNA TGTGCCAGCAGCTCCTATAGCGGGGGGGCGGAGACCCAGTACTTC.

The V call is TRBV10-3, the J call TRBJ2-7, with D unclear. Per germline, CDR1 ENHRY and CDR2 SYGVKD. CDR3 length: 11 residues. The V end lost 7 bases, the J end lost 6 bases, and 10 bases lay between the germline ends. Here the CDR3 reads CAIKERGEQYF. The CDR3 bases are TGTGCCATCAAAGAGAGAGGCGAGCAGTACTTC.

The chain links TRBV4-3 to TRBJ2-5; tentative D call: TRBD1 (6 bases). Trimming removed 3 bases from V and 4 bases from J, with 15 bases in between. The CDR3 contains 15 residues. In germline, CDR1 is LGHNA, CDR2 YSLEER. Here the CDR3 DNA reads TGCGCCAGCAGCCAGTCTACAGGGAAAGGAGAGACCCAGTACTTC. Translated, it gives CASSQSTGKGETQYF.

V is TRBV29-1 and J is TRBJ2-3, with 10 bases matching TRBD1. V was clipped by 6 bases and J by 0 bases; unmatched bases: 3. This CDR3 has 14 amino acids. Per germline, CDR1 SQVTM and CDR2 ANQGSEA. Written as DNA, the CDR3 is TGCAGCGTCCGACAGGGGGCAAGCACAGATACGCAGTATTTT. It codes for CSVRQGASTDTQYF.

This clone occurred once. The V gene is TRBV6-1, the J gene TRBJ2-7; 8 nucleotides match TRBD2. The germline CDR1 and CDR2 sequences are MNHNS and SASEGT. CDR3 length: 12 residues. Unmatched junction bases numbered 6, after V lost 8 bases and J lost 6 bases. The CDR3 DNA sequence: TGTGCCAGCGGTACGGGAGGGCGCGAGCAGTACTTC. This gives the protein CASGTGGREQYF.

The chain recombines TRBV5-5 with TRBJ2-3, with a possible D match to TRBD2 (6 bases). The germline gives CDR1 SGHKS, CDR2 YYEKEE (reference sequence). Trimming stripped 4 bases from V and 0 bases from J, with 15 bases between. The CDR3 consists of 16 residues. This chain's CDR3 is CASSPWAGRSTDTQYF. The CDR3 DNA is TGTGCCAGCAGCCCTTGGGCGGGACGAAGCACAGATACGCAGTATTTT. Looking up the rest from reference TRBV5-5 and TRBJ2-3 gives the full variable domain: DAGVTQSPTHLIKTRGQQVTLRCSPISGHKSVSWYQQVLGQGPQFIFQYYEKEERGRGNFPDRFSARQFPNYSSELNVNALLLGDSALYLCASSPWAGRSTDTQYFGPGTRLTVL.

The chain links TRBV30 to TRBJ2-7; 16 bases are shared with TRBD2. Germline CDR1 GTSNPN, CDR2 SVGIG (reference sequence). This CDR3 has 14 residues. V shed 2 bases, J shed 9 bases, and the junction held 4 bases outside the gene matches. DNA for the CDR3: TGTGCCTGGAGTTCCGGGACTAGCGGGAGGGGGCAGTACTTC. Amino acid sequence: CAWSSGTSGRGQYF.

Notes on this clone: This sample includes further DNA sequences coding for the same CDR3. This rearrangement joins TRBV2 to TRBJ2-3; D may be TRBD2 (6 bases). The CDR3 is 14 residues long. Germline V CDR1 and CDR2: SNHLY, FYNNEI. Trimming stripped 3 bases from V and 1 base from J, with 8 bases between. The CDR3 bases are TGTGCCAGCAGTGACGGAGGGGGCACAGATACGCAGTATTTT. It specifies CASSDGGGTDTQYF.

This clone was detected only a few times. Here the CDR3 reads CASSPDIAQGNTIYF. The CDR3 DNA reads TGTGCCAGCAGCCCCGATATTGCTCAGGGGAACACCATATATTTT. V is TRBV7-8 and J is TRBJ1-3; D is possibly TRBD1 (6 bases). Germline assignment: CDR1 SGHVS and CDR2 FQNEAQ. Trimming removed 5 bases from V and 7 bases from J, with 18 bases in between. The CDR3 is made up of 15 amino acids.

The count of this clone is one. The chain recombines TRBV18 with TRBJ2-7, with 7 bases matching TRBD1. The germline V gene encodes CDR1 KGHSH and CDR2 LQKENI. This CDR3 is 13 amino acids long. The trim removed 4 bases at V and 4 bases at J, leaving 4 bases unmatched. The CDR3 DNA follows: TGTGCCAGCTCACTTCCGGGACAGTACGAGCAGTACTTC. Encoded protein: CASSLPGQYEQYF.

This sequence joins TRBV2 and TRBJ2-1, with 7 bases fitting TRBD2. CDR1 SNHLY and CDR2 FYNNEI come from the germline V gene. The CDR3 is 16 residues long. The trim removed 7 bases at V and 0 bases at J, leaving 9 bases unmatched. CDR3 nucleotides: TGTGCCAGCACCCCAGCGGGACTAAACTCCTACAATGAGCAGTTCTTC. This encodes CASTPAGLNSYNEQFF. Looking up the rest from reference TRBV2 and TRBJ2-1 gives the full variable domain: EPEVTQTPSHQVTQMGQEVILRCVPISNHLYFYWYRQILGQKVEFLVSFYNNEISEKSEIFDDQFSVERPDGSNFTLKIRSTKLEDSAMYFCASTPAGLNSYNEQFFGPGTRLTVL.

DNA for the CDR3: TGTGCCAGCAGTGAGTCAGATGCCCAAAACATTCAGTACTTC. Translation: CASSESDAQNIQYF. The chain joins TRBV6-1 to TRBJ2-4, with D unclear. This CDR3 region has 14 residues. V dropped 3 bases and J dropped 5 bases, with 11 bases sitting between them. Germline V lookup: CDR1 MNHNS, CDR2 SASEGT.

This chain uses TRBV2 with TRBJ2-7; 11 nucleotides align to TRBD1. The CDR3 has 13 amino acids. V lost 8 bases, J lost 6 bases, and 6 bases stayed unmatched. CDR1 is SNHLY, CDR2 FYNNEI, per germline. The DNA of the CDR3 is TGTGCCAGCTCGTGGACAGGGGGCGCCGAGCAGTACTTC. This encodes CASSWTGGAEQYF. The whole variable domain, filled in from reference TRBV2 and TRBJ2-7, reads EPEVTQTPSHQVTQMGQEVILRCVPISNHLYFYWYRQILGQKVEFLVSFYNNEISEKSEIFDDQFSVERPDGSNFTLKIRSTKLEDSAMYFCASSWTGGAEQYFGPGTRLTVT.

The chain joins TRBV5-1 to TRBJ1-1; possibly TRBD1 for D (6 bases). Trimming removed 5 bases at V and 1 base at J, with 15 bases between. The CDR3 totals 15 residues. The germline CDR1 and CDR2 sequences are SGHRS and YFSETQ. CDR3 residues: CASSLAGTKNTEAFF. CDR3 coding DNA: TGCGCCAGCAGTCTCGCCGGGACAAAGAACACTGAAGCTTTCTTT.

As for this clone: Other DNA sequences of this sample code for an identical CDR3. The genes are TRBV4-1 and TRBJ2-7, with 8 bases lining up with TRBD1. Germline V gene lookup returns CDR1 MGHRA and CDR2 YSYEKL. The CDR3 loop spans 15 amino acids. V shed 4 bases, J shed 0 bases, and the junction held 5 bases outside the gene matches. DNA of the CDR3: TGCGCCAGCAGCCTAACAGGGGGGAGCTCCTACGAGCAGTACTTC. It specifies CASSLTGGSSYEQYF.

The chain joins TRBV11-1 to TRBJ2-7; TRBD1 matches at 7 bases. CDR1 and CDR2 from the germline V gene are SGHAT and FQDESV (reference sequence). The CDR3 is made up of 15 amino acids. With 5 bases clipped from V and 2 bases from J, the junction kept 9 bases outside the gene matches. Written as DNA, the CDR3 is TGTGCCAGCAGCCCACCAGGGGACAGAGCCTACGAGCAGTACTTC. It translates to CASSPPGDRAYEQYF.

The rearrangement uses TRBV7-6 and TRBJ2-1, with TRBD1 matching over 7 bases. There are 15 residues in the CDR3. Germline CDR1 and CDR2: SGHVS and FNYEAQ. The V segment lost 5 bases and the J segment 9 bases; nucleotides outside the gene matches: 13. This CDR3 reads CASSRRQGRGIEQFF. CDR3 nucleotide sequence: TGTGCCAGCAGCCGCCGACAGGGACGGGGTATTGAGCAGTTCTTC.

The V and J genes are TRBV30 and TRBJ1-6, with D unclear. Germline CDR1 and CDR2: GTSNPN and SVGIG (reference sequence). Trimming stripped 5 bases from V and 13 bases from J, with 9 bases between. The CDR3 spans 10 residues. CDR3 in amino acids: CAWGLWPLHF. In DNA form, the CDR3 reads TGTGCCTGGGGCCTTTGGCCCCTCCACTTT.

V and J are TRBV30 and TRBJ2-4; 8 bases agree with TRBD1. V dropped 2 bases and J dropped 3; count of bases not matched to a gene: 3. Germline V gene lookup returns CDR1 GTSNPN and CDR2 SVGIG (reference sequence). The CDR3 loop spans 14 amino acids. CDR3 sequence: CAWSPQGGKNIQYF. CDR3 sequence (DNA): TGTGCCTGGAGTCCACAGGGGGGCAAAAACATTCAGTACTTC.

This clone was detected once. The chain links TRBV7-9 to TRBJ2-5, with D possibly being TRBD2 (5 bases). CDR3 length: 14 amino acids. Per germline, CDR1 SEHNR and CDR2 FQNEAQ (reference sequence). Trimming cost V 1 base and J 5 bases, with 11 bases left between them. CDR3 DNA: TGTGCCAGCAGCTTAGAGGTGGAGCGGGAGACCCAGTACTTC. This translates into CASSLEVERETQYF.

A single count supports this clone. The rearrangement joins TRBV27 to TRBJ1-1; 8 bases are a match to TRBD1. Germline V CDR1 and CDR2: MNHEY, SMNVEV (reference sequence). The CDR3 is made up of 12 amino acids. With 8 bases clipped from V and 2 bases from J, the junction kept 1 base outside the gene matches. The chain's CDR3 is CASGQGNTEAFF. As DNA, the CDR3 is TGTGCCAGCGGACAGGGAAACACTGAAGCTTTCTTT.

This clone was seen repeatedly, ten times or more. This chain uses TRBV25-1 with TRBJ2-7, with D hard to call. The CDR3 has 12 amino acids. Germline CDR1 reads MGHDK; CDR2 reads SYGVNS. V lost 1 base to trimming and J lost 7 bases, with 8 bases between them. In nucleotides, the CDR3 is TGTGCCAGCAGTGAATGGGCAGGAGAGCAGTACTTC. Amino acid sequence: CASSEWAGEQYF.

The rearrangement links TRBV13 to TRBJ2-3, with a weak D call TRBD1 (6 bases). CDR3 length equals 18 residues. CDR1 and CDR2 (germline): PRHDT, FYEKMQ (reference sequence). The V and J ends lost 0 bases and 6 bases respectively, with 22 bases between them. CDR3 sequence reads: CASSLGLVPGQGDDTQYF. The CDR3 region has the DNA TGTGCCAGCAGCTTAGGACTAGTCCCGGGACAAGGAGATGATACGCAGTATTTT.

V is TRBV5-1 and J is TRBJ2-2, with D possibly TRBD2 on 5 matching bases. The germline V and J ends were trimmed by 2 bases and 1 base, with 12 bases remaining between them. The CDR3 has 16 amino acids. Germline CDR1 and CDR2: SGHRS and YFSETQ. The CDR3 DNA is TGCGCCAGCAGCTTACAGACGGGGAGGAACACCGGGGAGCTGTTTTTT. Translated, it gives CASSLQTGRNTGELFF.

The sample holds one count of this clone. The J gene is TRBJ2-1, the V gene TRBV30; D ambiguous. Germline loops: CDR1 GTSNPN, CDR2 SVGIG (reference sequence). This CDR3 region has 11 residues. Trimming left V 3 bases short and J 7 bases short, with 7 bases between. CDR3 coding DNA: TGTGCCTGGAGGCGACTGAATGAGCAGTTCTTC. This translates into CAWRRLNEQFF.

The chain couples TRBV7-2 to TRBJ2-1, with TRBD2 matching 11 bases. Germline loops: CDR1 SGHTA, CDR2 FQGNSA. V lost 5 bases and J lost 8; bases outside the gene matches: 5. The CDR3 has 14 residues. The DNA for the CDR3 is TGTGCCAGCAGCCCAAGGACTAGCGGGTATGAGCAGTTCTTC. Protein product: CASSPRTSGYEQFF.